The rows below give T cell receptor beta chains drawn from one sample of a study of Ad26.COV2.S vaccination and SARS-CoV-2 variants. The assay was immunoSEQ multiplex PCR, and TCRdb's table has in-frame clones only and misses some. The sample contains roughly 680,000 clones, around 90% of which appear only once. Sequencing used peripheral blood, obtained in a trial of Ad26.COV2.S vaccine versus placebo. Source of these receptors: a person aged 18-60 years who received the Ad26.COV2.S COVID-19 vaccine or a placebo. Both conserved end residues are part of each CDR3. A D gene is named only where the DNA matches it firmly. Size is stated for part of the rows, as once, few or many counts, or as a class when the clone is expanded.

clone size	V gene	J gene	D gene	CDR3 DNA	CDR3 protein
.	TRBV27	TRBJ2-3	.	TGTGCCAGCAGTTTACGGCGTACTAGCACAGATACGCAGTATTTT	CASSLRRTSTDTQYF
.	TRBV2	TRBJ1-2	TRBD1	TGTGCCAGCAGTGAATACAGGGGGCTTGGCTACACCTTC	CASSEYRGLGYTF
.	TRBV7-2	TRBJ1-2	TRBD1	TGTGCCAGCAGCGGGGGACAGAGCTATGGCTACACCTTC	CASSGGQSYGYTF
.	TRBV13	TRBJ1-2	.	TGTGCCAGCAGCTTAGTCCACCACTATGGCTACACCTTC	CASSLVHHYGYTF
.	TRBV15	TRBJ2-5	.	TGTGCCACCAGCAGAGATCAGGGGTTAGGGGAGACCCAGTACTTC	CATSRDQGLGETQYF
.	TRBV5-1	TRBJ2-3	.	TGCGCCAGCAGCTTACAGGATACTAGCACAGATACGCAGTATTTT	CASSLQDTSTDTQYF
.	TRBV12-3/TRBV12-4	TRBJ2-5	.	TGTGCCAGCAGTTCGGCAGGGGAGGAGACCCAGTACTTC	CASSSAGEETQYF
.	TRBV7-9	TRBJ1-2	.	TGTGCCAGCAGCCCGAGCTATTCGAACTATGGCTACACCTTC	CASSPSYSNYGYTF
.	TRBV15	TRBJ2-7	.	TGTGCCACCAGCAGAGGTCAGGGTACCCTCTACGAGCAGTACTTC	CATSRGQGTLYEQYF
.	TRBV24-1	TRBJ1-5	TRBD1	TGTGCCACCAGTGATCACAGGGGAAGCAATCAGCCCCAGCATTTT	CATSDHRGSNQPQHF
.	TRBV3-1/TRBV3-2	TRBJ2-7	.	TGTGCCAGCAGCCAAGCGCCCGTTGTAGACGAGCAGTACTTC	CASSQAPVVDEQYF
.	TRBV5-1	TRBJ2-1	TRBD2	TGCGCCAGCGGCTGGACTAGCGGCTACAATGAGCAGTTCTTC	CASGWTSGYNEQFF
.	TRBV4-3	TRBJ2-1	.	TGCGCCAGCAGCCAAGACCCCTGGGACTACAATGAGCAGTTCTTC	CASSQDPWDYNEQFF
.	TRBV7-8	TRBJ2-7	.	TGTGCCAGCAGCTTCAACTACCGCTACGAGCAGTACTTC	CASSFNYRYEQYF
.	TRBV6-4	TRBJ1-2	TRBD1	TGTGCCAGCAGTGACTCGACCGGACAGGGAAGTTTTGGCTACACCTTC	CASSDSTGQGSFGYTF
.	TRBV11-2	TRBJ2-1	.	TGTGCCAGCAGACGACTCCTTCCGGGACATGAGCAGTTCTTC	CASRRLLPGHEQFF
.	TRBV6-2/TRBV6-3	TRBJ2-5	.	TGTGCCAGCAGTTCGGGGGGCCCCCTAGCCGGGACCCAGTACTTC	CASSSGGPLAGTQYF
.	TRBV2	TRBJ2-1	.	TGTGCCAGCAGTGTGGGACCCCGCTGGTACAATGAGCAGTTCTTC	CASSVGPRWYNEQFF
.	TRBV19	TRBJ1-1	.	TGTGCCAGTAGTATGTGGCAGGGCACTGAAGCTTTCTTT	CASSMWQGTEAFF
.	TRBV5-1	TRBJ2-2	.	TGCGCCAGCAGCTTGAGACTAGGATCCGGGGAGCTGTTTTTT	CASSLRLGSGELFF
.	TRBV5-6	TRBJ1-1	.	TGTGCCAGCAGCTTTGGGAGGAACACTGAAGCTTTCTTT	CASSFGRNTEAFF
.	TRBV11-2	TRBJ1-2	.	TGTGCCAGCAGCTTAGTTCCTGGGGATGGCTACACCTTC	CASSLVPGDGYTF
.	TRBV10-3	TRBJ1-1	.	TGTGCCATCAGTGAAACAGTGAACACTGAAGCTTTCTTT	CAISETVNTEAFF
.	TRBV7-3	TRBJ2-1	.	TGTGCCAGCAGCCCCTCTGGGGCCTACAATGAGCAGTTCTTC	CASSPSGAYNEQFF
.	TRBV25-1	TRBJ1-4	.	TGTGCCAGCAGTGAGTATGGAGGGTCTAATGAAAAACTGTTTTTT	CASSEYGGSNEKLFF
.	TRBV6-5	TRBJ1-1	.	TGTGCCAGCAGCCGAGACAGGACTAGGGCTGAAGCTTTCTTT	CASSRDRTRAEAFF
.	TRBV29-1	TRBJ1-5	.	TGCAGCGTTAAGGGATATCAGCCCCAGCATTTT	CSVKGYQPQHF
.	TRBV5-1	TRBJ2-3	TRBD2	TGCGCCAGCAGCCTATGGACTAGCGGGAGTTTTGTAGATACGCAGTATTTT	CASSLWTSGSFVDTQYF
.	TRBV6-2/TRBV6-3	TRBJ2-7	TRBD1	TGTGCCAGCAGTGACCGGGACAGGGACCTCATTTCCTACGAGCAGTACTTC	CASSDRDRDLISYEQYF
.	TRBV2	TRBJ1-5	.	TGTGCCAGCAGTGTGGAGGAATATCAGCCCCAGCATTTT	CASSVEEYQPQHF
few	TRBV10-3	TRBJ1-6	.	TGTGCCATCAGTGTGGGTGGGAATTCACCCCTCCACTTT	CAISVGGNSPLHF
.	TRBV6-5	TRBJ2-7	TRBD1	TGTGCCAGCAGTCACCGGGACAGGGGGTACGAGCAGTACTTC	CASSHRDRGYEQYF
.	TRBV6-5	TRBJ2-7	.	TGTGCCAGCAGTTACGGGGGGCGCGAGCAGTACTTC	CASSYGGREQYF
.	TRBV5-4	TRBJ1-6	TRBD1	TGTGCCAGCAGCTTTGGGACAGCCAGCTCCTATAATTCACCCCTCCACTTT	CASSFGTASSYNSPLHF
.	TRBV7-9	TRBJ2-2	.	TGTGCCAGCATTTCTAGCGTTGGGGGCTCCCTGCGAGGAGTCGGGGAGCTGTTTTTT	CASISSVGGSLRGVGELFF
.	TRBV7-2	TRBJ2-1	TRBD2	TGTGCCAGCAGCGCGCCTAGCGGGGGGGGCCTCTACAATGAGCAGTTCTTC	CASSAPSGGGLYNEQFF
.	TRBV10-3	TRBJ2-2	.	TGTGCCATCGGTACCCACCCCGGGGGAACCGGGGAGCTGTTTTTT	CAIGTHPGGTGELFF